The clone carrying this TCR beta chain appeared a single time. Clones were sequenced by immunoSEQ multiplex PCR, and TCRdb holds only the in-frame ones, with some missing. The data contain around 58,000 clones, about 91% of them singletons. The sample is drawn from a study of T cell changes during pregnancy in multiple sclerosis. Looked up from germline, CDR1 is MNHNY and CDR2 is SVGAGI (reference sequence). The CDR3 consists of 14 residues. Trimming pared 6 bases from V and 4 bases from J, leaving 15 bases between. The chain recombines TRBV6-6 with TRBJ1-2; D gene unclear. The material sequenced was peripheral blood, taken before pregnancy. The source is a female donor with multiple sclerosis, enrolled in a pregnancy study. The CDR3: CASSQRDFGYGYTF. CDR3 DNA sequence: TGTGCCAGCAGCCAGCGCGATTTCGGCTATGGCTACACCTTC.